The T cell receptor (beta chain) described here comes from a study of cytomegalovirus exposure and HLA in healthy donors. Deletions cut 7 bases from V and 0 bases from J, with 7 bases between. The CDR3 is 13 residues long. Germline V gene sequence: CDR1 LNHDA, CDR2 SQIVND (reference sequence). This clone has a handful of counts. The antigen is not known. PCR primers comprised 60 Vbeta and 13 Jbeta primers. Under the authors' procedure: In a later analysis, around 10 million of approximately 86 million unique beta chains occurred in at least two donors. Repertoires were generated with immunoSEQ multiplex PCR, while TCRdb's copy carries only in-frame clones and drops some. D and trimming were read from the DNA, whereas the V and J calls and clone size are those reported in that table. Counted here are 150,000 to 200,000 clones, 60% to 85% occurring once; the ten biggest clones make up more than 1.1%.

The study's findings and limits: HLA restriction was apparent for most CMV-associated TCR beta chains in a later analysis. Earlier analysis found most TCR beta V segments productive about 90% or about 30% of the time. Cytomegalovirus-associated TCR beta chains were listed, numbering roughly 150.

The sequence was collected from a woman between 25 and 40 years old in good health and CMV-seronegative. Source material: PBMCs. The gene calls are TRBV19 and TRBJ1-5; possible D gene TRBD1, 5 bases. As DNA, the CDR3 is TGTGCCAGTACCAGGGATAGCAATCAGCCCCAGCATTTT. This codes for CASTRDSNQPQHF.